The 20 T cell receptor beta chains given below trace back to one sample, sequenced in a study of follicular helper T cells after annual influenza vaccination. Noted time point: 2015-2016 season, pre-vaccination. Clones were sequenced by immunoSEQ multiplex PCR, and TCRdb holds only the in-frame ones, with some missing. In the table there are over 10,000 clones, roughly 80% of which are singletons. Sequencing was performed on CXCR5+ CD38- circulating T follicular helper cells from blood, taken on the day of influenza vaccination. The subset here: circulating Tfh, non-naive CD4+CXCR5+PD-1+ (ICOS+CD38+ or ICOS-CD38-). The receptors were gathered from an adult who received the influenza vaccine.

The rearrangement links TRBV6-6 to TRBJ2-3, with 9 bases identical to TRBD2. The V gene's germline CDR1 is MNHNY and CDR2 SVGAGI (reference sequence). The CDR3 totals 14 residues. V dropped 6 bases and J dropped 0; count of bases not matched to a gene: 1. The CDR3 here is CASRSGGSTDTQYF. The CDR3, as DNA: TGTGCCAGCAGGAGCGGGGGGAGCACAGATACGCAGTATTTT.

CDR3 nucleotides: TGTGCCAGCAGCTTAGTCAGCCTGGGCAATCAGCCCCAGCATTTT. This sequence encodes CASSLVSLGNQPQHF. This sequence joins TRBV7-2 and TRBJ1-5; D ambiguous. The germline CDR1 and CDR2 sequences are SGHTA and FQGNSA. The CDR3 has 15 amino acids. V lost 1 base, J lost 2 bases, and 9 bases lay in between.

The gene calls are TRBV19 and TRBJ2-2, with D possibly matching TRBD2 (7 bases). The CDR3 spans 16 residues. Germline V lookup: CDR1 LNHDA, CDR2 SQIVND (reference sequence). The V gene lost 5 bases and the J gene lost 2 bases, with 15 bases spanning the gap. CDR3 nucleotides: TGTGCCAGTAGTCGGGGGGCCCACCCCAACACCGGGGAGCTGTTTTTT. This sequence encodes CASSRGAHPNTGELFF. Filled out from reference TRBV19 and TRBJ2-2, the complete variable domain reads DGGITQSPKYLFRKEGQNVTLSCEQNLNHDAMYWYRQDPGQGLRLIYYSQIVNDFQKGDIAEGYSVSREKKESFPLTVTSAQKNPTAFYLCASSRGAHPNTGELFFGEGSRLTVL.

The chain employs TRBV28 and TRBJ1-2; D not resolved. The ends were cut back, 4 bases at V and 6 bases at J, with 12 bases in the middle. From germline, CDR1 is MDHEN and CDR2 SYDVKM. The CDR3 covers 13 residues. The CDR3 loop reads CASSSPFGNGYTF. The CDR3 DNA reads TGTGCCAGCAGTTCTCCGTTTGGTAATGGCTACACCTTC.

This chain joins TRBV28 and TRBJ2-3, with TRBD2 matching 9 bases. V shed 3 bases, J shed 1 base, and the junction held 2 bases outside the gene matches. Germline V gene lookup returns CDR1 MDHEN and CDR2 SYDVKM. The CDR3 sequence is 15 residues long. The CDR3 DNA reads as TGTGCCAGCAGTTTGCCTAGCGGGGGCACAGATACGCAGTATTTT. Protein product: CASSLPSGGTDTQYF.

The V gene is TRBV19, the J gene TRBJ2-1; 7 nucleotides align to TRBD1. Germline-derived CDR1 and CDR2 are LNHDA and SQIVND (reference sequence). Trimming took 6 bases from V and 9 from J; bases not matched to a gene: 8. This CDR3 comprises 13 residues. The CDR3 spells CASRSQGYGEQFF. CDR3 bases: TGTGCCAGTAGGTCACAGGGGTACGGTGAGCAGTTCTTC.

This clone was observed a handful of times. The chain has TRBV2 and TRBJ1-1, with TRBD1 as a possible D gene (5 bases). Trimming took 8 bases from V and 1 from J, leaving 11 bases between them. Germline V gene lookup returns CDR1 SNHLY and CDR2 FYNNEI. The CDR3 runs 13 residues. CDR3 in DNA: TGTGCCAGCCAGCAGGGCCAGAACACTGAAGCTTTCTTT. Encoded protein: CASQQGQNTEAFF.

V usage is TRBV5-6 and J usage is TRBJ2-7; 11 bases map to TRBD2. The CDR3 is 16 residues long. Trimming at V came to 3 bases and at J to 2 bases, leaving 7 bases not matched to a gene. Germline CDR1 SGHDT, CDR2 YYEEEE. The CDR3 here is CASSSLTSGKTYEQYF. DNA for the CDR3: TGTGCCAGCAGCTCCCTGACTAGCGGGAAGACCTACGAGCAGTACTTC. The full variable domain, rest sourced from reference TRBV5-6 and TRBJ2-7, is DAGVTQSPTHLIKTRGQQVTLRCSPKSGHDTVSWYQQALGQGPQFIFQYYEEEERQRGNFPDRFSGHQFPNYSSELNVNALLLGDSALYLCASSSLTSGKTYEQYFGPGTRLTVT.

CDR3 protein: CASRPQGSSYNSPLHF. DNA of the CDR3: TGTGCCAGCAGACCACAGGGGAGCTCCTATAATTCACCCCTCCACTTT. The gene calls are TRBV28 and TRBJ1-6; 7 bases match TRBD1. The trim removed 6 bases at V and 0 bases at J, leaving 5 bases unmatched. The length of the CDR3 is 16 residues. The germline V gene encodes CDR1 MDHEN and CDR2 SYDVKM.

In its sample, this clone was seen a few times. The chain employs TRBV7-7 and TRBJ2-2, with a possible D match to TRBD1 (6 bases). Trimming removed 5 bases from V and 4 bases from J, with 11 bases in between. The germline V gene encodes CDR1 SSHAT and CDR2 FNYEAQ (reference sequence). The CDR3 is 14 amino acids. Here the CDR3 reads CASSPGDSTGELFF. The CDR3 DNA reads as TGTGCCAGCAGCCCAGGGGATTCCACCGGGGAGCTGTTTTTT. The full variable domain, its missing parts supplied by reference TRBV7-7 and TRBJ2-2, is GAGVSQSPRYKVTKRGQDVTLRCDPISSHATLYWYQQALGQGPEFLTYFNYEAQPDKSGLPSDRFSAERPEGSISTLTIQRTEQRDSAMYRCASSPGDSTGELFFGEGSRLTVL.

With respect to this clone: Other DNA sequences in the same sample also yield this CDR3. V and J are TRBV9 and TRBJ2-7, with 8 positions matching TRBD1. Germline-derived CDR1 and CDR2 are SGDLS and YYNGEE. V was pared by 4 bases and J by 2 bases, with 11 bases of the junction left unmatched. The CDR3 length is 16 residues. CDR3 region: CASSPGQGIFTYEQYF. The CDR3, as DNA: TGTGCCAGCAGCCCCGGACAGGGCATCTTCACCTACGAGCAGTACTTC.

The chain combines TRBV9 with TRBJ2-5; D possibly matches TRBD1 or TRBD2 (5 bases each). Germline loops: CDR1 SGDLS, CDR2 YYNGEE. This CDR3 has 13 amino acids. The ends were cut back, 3 bases at V and 1 base at J, with 7 bases in the middle. The CDR3 sequence: CASSGDLQETQYF. The DNA of the CDR3 is TGTGCCAGCAGCGGGGACCTCCAAGAGACCCAGTACTTC.

This clone was recorded once. This chain joins TRBV5-1 and TRBJ2-1; perhaps TRBD2 as D (5 bases). CDR1 and CDR2 (germline): SGHRS, YFSETQ. This CDR3 is 15 amino acids long. V lost 5 bases and J lost 5, with 17 bases in between. CDR3 amino acids: CASSRTAAPNNEQFF. CDR3 bases: TGCGCCAGCAGTCGGACTGCTGCTCCTAACAATGAGCAGTTCTTC.

The genes are TRBV28 and TRBJ1-2; D may be TRBD1 (5 bases). The CDR3 contains 14 residues. Trimming left V 4 bases short and J 4 bases short, with 13 bases between. Germline V gene lookup returns CDR1 MDHEN and CDR2 SYDVKM. CDR3 sequence reads: CASSSNEGVYGYTF. The CDR3 DNA reads TGTGCCAGCAGTTCGAACGAAGGGGTCTATGGCTACACCTTC.

J is TRBJ1-4 and V is TRBV2; the D gene is possibly TRBD1 (6 bases). V gave up 6 bases and J gave up 7 bases, with 21 bases separating them. The germline V gene has CDR1 SNHLY and CDR2 FYNNEI. CDR3 length: 16 residues. The CDR3 coding sequence is TGTGCCAGCAGAGGGGGATATGGGGTATCCCGTGAAAAACTGTTTTTT. Translating it yields CASRGGYGVSREKLFF.

V is TRBV5-1 and J is TRBJ2-6; D call uncertain. This CDR3 is built from 17 residues. The V gene lost 1 base and the J gene lost 0 bases, with 11 bases spanning the gap. Germline values: CDR1 SGHRS, CDR2 YFSETQ. This CDR3 is CASSLSTVPSGANVLTF. DNA for the CDR3: TGCGCCAGCAGCTTGAGTACAGTTCCCTCTGGGGCCAACGTCCTGACTTTC.

The chain has TRBV7-9 and TRBJ2-7; tentatively, D is TRBD2 (6 bases). This CDR3 has 14 residues. Germline loops: CDR1 SEHNR, CDR2 FQNEAQ (reference sequence). Trimming took off 4 bases at V and 7 bases at J, with 17 bases between the two ends. The CDR3 DNA sequence: TGTGCCAGCAGCTGGGAAGTGGGGGGTGGGGAGCAGTACTTC. Residues: CASSWEVGGGEQYF.

This chain links TRBV29-1 with TRBJ2-7; 10 bases fit TRBD1. Germline loops: CDR1 SQVTM, CDR2 ANQGSEA. J was trimmed by 1 base and V by 1 base; bases with no gene match: 4. The CDR3 covers 15 residues. CDR3 nucleotides: TGCAGCGTTGAAGGGCCGGGACAGGGGTCCTACGAGCAGTACTTC. This codes for CSVEGPGQGSYEQYF.

This clone was detected only once. The chain links TRBV4-3 to TRBJ2-3, with D possibly being TRBD1 (5 bases). Trimming took off 6 bases at V and 8 bases at J, with 18 bases between the two ends. The CDR3 contains 14 residues. Germline V gives CDR1 LGHNA, CDR2 YSLEER. The CDR3 DNA reads as TGCGCCAGCAGTGCGCAGGGAAGATCAGGTACGCAGTATTTT. Its translation is CASSAQGRSGTQYF.

V usage is TRBV28 and J usage is TRBJ2-1; weak D call: TRBD1 (5 bases). Trimming stripped 7 bases from V and 4 bases from J, with 17 bases between. Germline CDR1 reads MDHEN; CDR2 reads SYDVKM. This CDR3 region has 15 residues. The CDR3 here is CASTRSGLLYNEQFF. As DNA, the CDR3 is TGTGCCAGCACTCGGTCAGGGCTCCTATACAATGAGCAGTTCTTC.